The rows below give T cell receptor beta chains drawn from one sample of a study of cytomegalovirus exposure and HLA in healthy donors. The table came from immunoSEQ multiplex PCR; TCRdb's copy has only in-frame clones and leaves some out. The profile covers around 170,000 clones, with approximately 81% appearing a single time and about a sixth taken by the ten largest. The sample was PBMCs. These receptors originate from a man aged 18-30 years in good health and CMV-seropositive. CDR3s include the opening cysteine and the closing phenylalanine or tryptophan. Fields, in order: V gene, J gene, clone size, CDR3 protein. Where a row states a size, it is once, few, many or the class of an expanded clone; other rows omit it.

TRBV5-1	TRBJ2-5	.	CASSRTGSQETQYF
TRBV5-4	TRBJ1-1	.	CASSLERGRAFF
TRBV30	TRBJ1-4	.	CAWSSPGQGAQDEKLFF
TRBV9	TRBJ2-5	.	CASSTSVDSRETQYF
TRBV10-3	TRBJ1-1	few	CAIWTGRTEAFF
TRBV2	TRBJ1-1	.	CASSRQTNTEAFF
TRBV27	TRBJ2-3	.	CASRSTGRVTDTQYF
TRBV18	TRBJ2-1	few	CASSHGAYNEQFF
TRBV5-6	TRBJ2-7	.	CASSLGGFTYEQYF
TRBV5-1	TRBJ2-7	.	CASSQGQPPYEQYF
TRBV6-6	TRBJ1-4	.	CASSNRVEEKLFF
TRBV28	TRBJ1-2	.	CASSSPQGDFYGYTF
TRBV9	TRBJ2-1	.	CASSGAGNNEQFF
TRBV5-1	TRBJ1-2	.	CASSSGQDYGYTF
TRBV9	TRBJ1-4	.	CASSPTGGKDEKLFF
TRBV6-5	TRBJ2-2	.	CASSLGLGSRTGELFF
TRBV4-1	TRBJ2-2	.	CASSQVESATGELFF
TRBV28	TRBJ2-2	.	CASRTPGLLQGELFF
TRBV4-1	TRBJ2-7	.	CASSRFSTSLSYEQYF
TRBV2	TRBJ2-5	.	CASWTSGEAETQYF
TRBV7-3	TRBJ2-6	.	CASSPNVQPGANVLTF
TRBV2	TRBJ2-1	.	CASSASVNEQFF
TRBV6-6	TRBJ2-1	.	CASSYGLISYNEQFF
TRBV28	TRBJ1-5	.	CASSPGTGWNQPQHF
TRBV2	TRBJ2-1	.	CASRAGTTNEQFF
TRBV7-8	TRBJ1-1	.	CASRLNRDEAFF
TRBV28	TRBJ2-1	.	CASSPRDRGRRLAVNNEQFF
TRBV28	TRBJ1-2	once	CASSSGQDSGYTF
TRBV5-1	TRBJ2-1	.	CASTVQASSYNEQFF
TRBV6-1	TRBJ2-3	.	CASSEAPFREIAGALDTQYF
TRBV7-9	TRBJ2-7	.	CASSLAWTDSYEQYF
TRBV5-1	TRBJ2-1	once	CASSLGGPDNEQFF
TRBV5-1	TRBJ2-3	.	CASSPRASTDTQYF
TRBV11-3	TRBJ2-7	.	CASSGGQGFAYEQYF
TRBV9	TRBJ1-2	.	CASSSIYTGSGDYTF
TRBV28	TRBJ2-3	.	CASSSKRRTSTDTQYF
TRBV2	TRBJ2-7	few	CASPTYEQYF
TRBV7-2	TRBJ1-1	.	CASSTRDPRGTFF
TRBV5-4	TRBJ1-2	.	CASSLGTGQYGYTF
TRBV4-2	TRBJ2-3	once	CASSQAADSDTQYF
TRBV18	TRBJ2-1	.	CASSPWESSYNEQFF
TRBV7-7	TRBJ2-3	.	CASSLQGNPDTQYF
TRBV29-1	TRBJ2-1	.	CSVVGREGYDEQFF
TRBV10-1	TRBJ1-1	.	CASSGQMNTEAFF
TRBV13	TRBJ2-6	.	CASSLYESGANVLTF
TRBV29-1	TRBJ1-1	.	CSVAQGNMNTEAFF
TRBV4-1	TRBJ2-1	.	CASSQAGGPVYNEQFF
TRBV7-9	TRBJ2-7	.	CASSPPRGREYLDEQYF
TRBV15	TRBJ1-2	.	CATSAPGQGGPSNYGYTF
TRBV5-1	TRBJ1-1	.	CASSLDRDTEAFF
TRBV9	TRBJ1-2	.	CASSVDEGGYYGYTF
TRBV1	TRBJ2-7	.	CTSSLPRYEQYF
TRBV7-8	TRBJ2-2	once	CASSFNREVTGELFF